These T cell receptor beta chains were read from a single sample in a study of sequential checkpoint blockade in melanoma. Assay used: immunoSEQ multiplex PCR; TCRdb lists only in-frame clones, some missing. The sample yields about 3,400 clones, about 21% seen once. Specimen: tumor tissue (inferred from file names), collected from a patient given nivolumab and ipilimumab in sequence. These receptors originate from a human donor with melanoma. The CDR3 runs from the conserved cysteine through the conserved F or W. A D gene is named only where the DNA matches it firmly. Size values are once, few and many counts, or a class for expanded clones, and some rows have none.

d_call j_call clone_size v_call cdr3_length cdr3_nt cdr3_aa
TRBD1 TRBJ1-3 medium-sized TRBV11-3 16 TGTGCCAGCAGCTTAGGGCCAGGGGGTGGTGGAAACACCATATATTTT CASSLGPGGGGNTIYF
- TRBJ2-1 - TRBV6-8 15 TGTGCCAGCAGTCCCCGGCCGAACAGGGTAGATGAGCAGTTCTTC CASSPRPNRVDEQFF
- TRBJ1-5 medium-sized TRBV11-3 16 TGTGCCAGCAGCTTAGGGACAGCAGGGAGCAATCAGCCCCAGCATTTT CASSLGTAGSNQPQHF
- TRBJ2-2 few TRBV9 12 TGTGCCAGCAGCGTAGTCGCCGGGGAGCTGTTTTTT CASSVVAGELFF
- TRBJ1-2 many TRBV11-3 15 TGTGCCAGCAGCTTGGTCACAGGCCCCAATGTCGACTACACCTTC CASSLVTGPNVDYTF
TRBD2 TRBJ2-5 few TRBV6-8 15 TGTGCCAGCAGTTACGGAGCGGGGGCCTGGGAGACCCAGTACTTC CASSYGAGAWETQYF
- TRBJ2-3 few TRBV15 16 TGTGCCACCAGCAGAGGACTGGAGGCTAGCACAGATACGCAGTATTTT CATSRGLEASTDTQYF
- TRBJ1-2 many TRBV11-3 15 TGTGCCAGCAGCTTGGATTCTTCGGGTTTTGGGGGCTACACCTTC CASSLDSSGFGGYTF
- TRBJ2-1 - TRBV19 12 TGTGCCAGTAGTACGCAGGGACGGGGAGCGTTCTTC CASSTQGRGAFF
- TRBJ1-6 many TRBV11-3 14 TGTGCCAGCAGCACTCAGGGAAGTAATTCACCCCTCCACTTT CASSTQGSNSPLHF
- TRBJ2-5 - TRBV10-2 14 TGCGCCAGCACCTGGAGGGGGCCCGGAGAGACCCAGTACTTC CASTWRGPGETQYF
TRBD1 TRBJ1-2 - TRBV4-1 18 TGCGCCAGCACTCCGACCTGGACAGGGTTGGCCTTGTTTGATGGCTACACCTTC CASTPTWTGLALFDGYTF
- TRBJ1-1 - TRBV5-1 16 TGCGCCAGCAGCCCCGGACAGCCCCTTGGGGAGACTGAAGCTTTCTTT CASSPGQPLGETEAFF
TRBD1 TRBJ1-1 - TRBV18 15 TGTGCCAGCTCCCAAATGGAGACAGGGTTCTCTGAAGCTTTCTTT CASSQMETGFSEAFF
TRBD1 TRBJ2-7 - TRBV18 15 TGTGCCAGCTCACCAAGGGGACAGACAAACTACGAGCAGTACTTC CASSPRGQTNYEQYF
- TRBJ1-5 - TRBV6-8 16 TGTGCCAGCAGTTACTTGGGGGAACCTAGCAATCAGCCCCAGCATTTT CASSYLGEPSNQPQHF
- TRBJ2-7 - TRBV30 14 TGTGCCTGCGCGAAGGCTAGCTCCAATTACGAGCAGTACTTC CACAKASSNYEQYF
- TRBJ2-3 few TRBV28 14 TGTGCCAGCACCAGGGACCCCGAGAGAGATACGCAGTATTTT CASTRDPERDTQYF
- TRBJ2-5 medium-sized TRBV6-8 12 TGTGCCAGCCGGGGGCCGATAGAGACCCAGTACTTC CASRGPIETQYF
TRBD1 TRBJ2-7 medium-sized TRBV4-1 16 TGCGCCAGCAGCCATTCGGCTACAGGGGAGTCCTACGAGCAGTACTTC CASSHSATGESYEQYF
- TRBJ1-2 - TRBV30 16 TGTGCCTGGAGTGTACTAGGTGGGGGGCGCGGCTATGGCTACACCTTC CAWSVLGGGRGYGYTF
TRBD2 TRBJ2-3 few TRBV11-3 17 TGTGCCAGCAGCTTAGGGACTAGCGGGGATATGGTGGATACGCAGTATTTT CASSLGTSGDMVDTQYF